This entry lists 18 T cell receptor beta chains sequenced from one sample in a study of blood T cell repertoires in COVID-19. TCRdb keeps only in-frame clones here, not all; method: immunoSEQ multiplex PCR. Among about 180,000 clones, approximately 86% were seen once, and the ten largest hold approximately 7%. The sample comprised peripheral blood. All receptors derive from a man aged 80 or over with COVID-19, enrolled during active disease.

This chain joins TRBV19 and TRBJ1-4; 7 nucleotides align to TRBD1. V was clipped by 4 bases and J by 1 base; unmatched bases: 0. This CDR3 has 14 residues. Germline V lookup: CDR1 LNHDA, CDR2 SQIVND (reference sequence). As DNA, the CDR3 is TGTGCCAGTAGTAACAGGGGAACTAATGAAAAACTGTTTTTT. Translation gives CASSNRGTNEKLFF.

Here the CDR3 DNA reads TGTGCCAGCAGCTTGGTAGGGGGCACGAAGACTGAAGCTTTCTTT. It translates to CASSLVGGTKTEAFF. The chain is built from TRBV5-6 and TRBJ1-1; 7 bases agree with TRBD1. After removal of 0 bases from V and 5 bases from J, the junction contained 7 bases not matched to a gene. CDR1 is SGHDT and CDR2 is YYEEEE in the germline V gene. This CDR3 region has 15 residues. The entire variable domain, with the rest obtained from reference TRBV5-6 and TRBJ1-1, is as follows: DAGVTQSPTHLIKTRGQQVTLRCSPKSGHDTVSWYQQALGQGPQFIFQYYEEEERQRGNFPDRFSGHQFPNYSSELNVNALLLGDSALYLCASSLVGGTKTEAFFGQGTRLTVV.

CDR3: CASSPQDSWTEAFF. The CDR3, as DNA: TGTGCCAGCAGCCCCCAGGACAGTTGGACTGAAGCTTTCTTT. The chain carries TRBV4-2 and TRBJ1-1, with D possibly matching TRBD1 (6 bases). Trimming left V 4 bases short and J 5 bases short, with 14 bases between. This CDR3 has 14 residues. Germline lookup yields CDR1 LGHNA and CDR2 YNFKEQ.

The chain couples TRBV12-5 to TRBJ1-1, with 7 bases lining up with TRBD1. This CDR3 contains 15 residues. J lost 7 bases, V lost 6 bases, and 14 bases had no gene match. Germline CDR1 reads LGHNT; CDR2 reads FRNRAP. The CDR3 spells CASGPGTGAPGEAFF. CDR3 nucleotides: TGTGCTAGTGGCCCGGGTACAGGGGCCCCGGGTGAAGCTTTCTTT.

This chain joins TRBV28 and TRBJ2-3; 8 bases align to TRBD1. Germline CDR1 reads MDHEN; CDR2 reads SYDVKM. V was pared by 7 bases and J by 0 bases, with 6 bases of the junction left unmatched. The CDR3 spans 15 residues. CDR3 coding DNA: TGTGCCAGCAACGCCAGGGGGCCTAGCACAGATACGCAGTATTTT. It is translated as CASNARGPSTDTQYF. The full variable domain, rest sourced from reference TRBV28 and TRBJ2-3, is DVKVTQSSRYLVKRTGEKVFLECVQDMDHENMFWYRQDPGLGLRLIYFSYDVKMKEKGDIPEGYSVSREKKERFSLILESASTNQTSMYLCASNARGPSTDTQYFGPGTRLTVL.

This clone came up a few times. The V call is TRBV7-8, the J call TRBJ2-3; TRBD2 agrees at 11 bases. The germline V gene encodes CDR1 SGHVS and CDR2 FQNEAQ. The J segment lost 2 bases and the V segment lost 2 bases, leaving 6 bases of the junction unmatched. The CDR3 is made up of 17 amino acids. The CDR3: CASSLIGTSGNTDTQYF. The CDR3 bases are TGTGCCAGCAGCTTAATCGGGACTAGCGGAAACACAGATACGCAGTATTTT.

This clone was counted once. This chain uses TRBV11-1 with TRBJ2-5; the D gene is possibly TRBD1 (6 bases). Germline CDR1 SGHAT, CDR2 FQDESV (reference sequence). The V end lost 5 bases, the J end lost 4 bases, and 14 bases lay between the germline ends. The CDR3 runs to 14 residues. The CDR3, as DNA: TGTGCCAGCAGCAGAGCACAGGGTCGAGAGACCCAGTACTTC. Translating it yields CASSRAQGRETQYF.

The chain employs TRBV5-1 and TRBJ1-4, with D unresolved. V lost 4 bases and J lost 2, with 12 bases in between. The length of the CDR3 is 15 residues. Looked up from germline, CDR1 is SGHRS and CDR2 is YFSETQ. Written as DNA, the CDR3 is TGCGCCAGCAGCCCGGTGGCGGGGACTAATGAAAAACTGTTTTTT. Translated: CASSPVAGTNEKLFF.

The chain combines TRBV11-3 with TRBJ1-2; D is ambiguous. V lost 5 bases to trimming and J lost 4 bases, with 8 bases between them. This CDR3 has 12 residues. Looked up from germline, CDR1 is SGHNT and CDR2 is YENEEA. CDR3 residues: CASSDQAYGYTF. CDR3 coding DNA: TGTGCCAGCAGCGACCAGGCCTATGGCTACACCTTC.

The chain is built from TRBV19 and TRBJ1-2; maybe TRBD1 (6 bases). The CDR3 spans 18 residues. CDR1 and CDR2 from the germline V gene are LNHDA and SQIVND (reference sequence). The V and J ends lost 5 bases and 2 bases respectively, with 24 bases between them. Here the CDR3 reads CASSPRTYQGMPNYGYTF. DNA for the CDR3: TGTGCCAGTAGTCCGAGAACTTATCAGGGGATGCCCAACTATGGCTACACCTTC.

This chain joins TRBV9 and TRBJ2-1; 10 bases align to TRBD1. J was trimmed by 13 bases and V by 4 bases; bases with no gene match: 14. Germline lookup yields CDR1 SGDLS and CDR2 YYNGEE. This CDR3 contains 15 residues. CDR3 sequence reads: CASSLNSGTGATQFF. CDR3 DNA sequence: TGTGCCAGCAGCTTAAATTCCGGGACAGGGGCAACACAGTTCTTC.

The chain couples TRBV9 to TRBJ1-6; a possible D gene is TRBD1 (5 bases). The V end was cut by 3 bases, the J end by 10 bases, with 20 bases between. CDR3 size: 16 residues. Germline CDR1 and CDR2: SGDLS and YYNGEE. The DNA of the CDR3 is TGTGCCAGCAGCGCTGGGCTGGGGCCCGGGGGATCACCCCTCCACTTT. It translates to CASSAGLGPGGSPLHF.

V and J are TRBV11-2 and TRBJ2-3; possible D gene TRBD2, 5 bases. The V gene's germline CDR1 is SGHAT and CDR2 FQNNGV. Trimming pared 1 base from V and 3 bases from J, leaving 11 bases between. The CDR3 length is 15 residues. CDR3 nucleotides: TGTGCCAGCAGCTTAGTACTAGATAGAACAGATACGCAGTATTTT. Encoded protein: CASSLVLDRTDTQYF.

V gene TRBV20-1 combines with J gene TRBJ1-2; TRBD1 aligns across 7 bases. CDR1 DFQATT and CDR2 SNEGSKA come from the germline V gene (reference sequence). CDR3 length: 11 residues. The trim removed 5 bases at V and 6 bases at J, leaving 3 bases unmatched. The CDR3 DNA reads TGCAGTGCTTTCAGGGGGGATGGCTACACCTTC. This translates into CSAFRGDGYTF.

V is TRBV2 and J is TRBJ1-5, with 8 bases fitting TRBD1. This CDR3 has 12 residues. After removal of 7 bases from V and 7 bases from J, the junction contained 3 bases not matched to a gene. Germline values: CDR1 SNHLY, CDR2 FYNNEI. The CDR3 region has the DNA TGTGCCAGCACCGGACAGGGACAGCCCCAGCATTTT. Protein: CASTGQGQPQHF.

Points on this clone: A read error may account for a junction end that differs from germline. The CDR3 coding sequence is TGTGCCAATAGTATCGGCGGGGGGTCCACAGATACGCAGTATTTT. Translated: CANSIGGGSTDTQYF. The rearrangement links TRBV19 to TRBJ2-3; 8 positions agree with TRBD2. This CDR3 is built from 15 residues. Germline assignment: CDR1 LNHDA and CDR2 SQIVND (reference sequence).

This rearrangement joins TRBV2 to TRBJ1-5; D remains unclear. V was shortened by 0 bases and J by 3 bases, with 15 bases between the two germline ends. This CDR3 is built from 17 residues. The germline V gene has CDR1 SNHLY and CDR2 FYNNEI. CDR3 coding DNA: TGTGCCAGCAGTGAAGCTATCGGAGGGATCCTCAATCAGCCCCAGCATTTT. Protein product: CASSEAIGGILNQPQHF.

The chain is built from TRBV6-5 and TRBJ2-2; 11 nucleotides agree with TRBD2. J was trimmed by 4 bases and V by 7 bases; bases with no gene match: 5. Germline V gene data show CDR1 as MNHEY and CDR2 as SVGAGI. The CDR3 consists of 15 residues. The CDR3 coding sequence is TGTGCCAGCAAATATAGCGGGGGGGCCACCGGGGAGCTGTTTTTT. It yields the protein CASKYSGGATGELFF.